This is a list of T cell receptor beta chains from one sample in a study of OX40 agonist ivuxolimab in advanced cancers. Measured with immunoSEQ multiplex PCR; TCRdb has only the in-frame clones, and not every one. The sample has 45,000 to 50,000 clones; 88% are singletons. This sample comprised CD4+ or CD8+ T cells sorted from blood, obtained in a trial of the OX40 agonist ivuxolimab. These receptors came from an adult with an advanced solid tumor such as melanoma, head and neck, liver or kidney cancer. Each CDR3 is given with its conserved first and last residue.

CDR3 protein: CAWNSRAGAYEQYF
V gene: TRBV30
J gene: TRBJ2-7

CDR3 protein: CASSSLAGVEDTQYF
V gene: TRBV2
J gene: TRBJ2-3

CDR3 protein: CASSLGGGPLYEQYF
V gene: TRBV11-3
J gene: TRBJ2-7

CDR3 protein: CASSESGFGGYTF
V gene: TRBV2
J gene: TRBJ1-2

CDR3 protein: CASSLAKAQNTEAFF
V gene: TRBV7-9
J gene: TRBJ1-1

CDR3 protein: CASSVSGTGNSPLHF
V gene: TRBV7-3
J gene: TRBJ1-6

CDR3 protein: CASSPSNGGEQFF
V gene: TRBV6-5
J gene: TRBJ2-1

CDR3 protein: CASSFGNSVGYTF
V gene: TRBV7-9
J gene: TRBJ1-2

CDR3 protein: CATMGQGAGYNSPLHF
V gene: TRBV28
J gene: TRBJ1-6

CDR3 protein: CASSDLQGTYEQYF
V gene: TRBV2
J gene: TRBJ2-7

CDR3 protein: CSAQGGADYGYTF
V gene: TRBV29-1
J gene: TRBJ1-2

CDR3 protein: CASSPAGQLTQYF
V gene: TRBV27
J gene: TRBJ2-5

CDR3 protein: CASSIQANTGELFF
V gene: TRBV19
J gene: TRBJ2-2

CDR3 protein: CASSLASGRYEQYF
V gene: TRBV7-9
J gene: TRBJ2-7

CDR3 protein: CASSVGGGQGGDEQYF
V gene: TRBV9
J gene: TRBJ2-7

CDR3 protein: CASSPPDRGFIRAFF
V gene: TRBV2
J gene: TRBJ1-1

CDR3 protein: CASSLGGSRYNEQFF
V gene: TRBV5-1
J gene: TRBJ2-1

CDR3 protein: CASSFLGTPNTEAFF
V gene: TRBV2
J gene: TRBJ1-1

CDR3 protein: CASSNPSGHTDTQYF
V gene: TRBV28
J gene: TRBJ2-3

CDR3 protein: CAISGYGQGVNGYTF
V gene: TRBV10-3
J gene: TRBJ1-2

CDR3 protein: CASSQASTGTESGTQYF
V gene: TRBV4-1
J gene: TRBJ2-5

CDR3 protein: CASGLLSGANVLTF
V gene: TRBV19
J gene: TRBJ2-6

CDR3 protein: CASSYSVRSAQPQHF
V gene: TRBV6-6
J gene: TRBJ1-5

CDR3 protein: CASSLYAAPREQYF
V gene: TRBV5-6
J gene: TRBJ2-7

CDR3 protein: CASSQSGAVANVLTF
V gene: TRBV7-9
J gene: TRBJ2-6

CDR3 protein: CASSLGGGADTQYF
V gene: TRBV14
J gene: TRBJ2-3

CDR3 protein: CACGSQSYNEQFF
V gene: TRBV10-3
J gene: TRBJ2-1

CDR3 protein: CSVAGTSVYNEQFF
V gene: TRBV29-1
J gene: TRBJ2-1

CDR3 protein: CASSERGTDTQYF
V gene: TRBV5-6
J gene: TRBJ2-3

CDR3 protein: CASSLFGGIANYGYTF
V gene: TRBV7-8
J gene: TRBJ1-2

CDR3 protein: CASTGQPESTGELFF
V gene: TRBV5-1
J gene: TRBJ2-2

CDR3 protein: CASSESLGTYEQYF
V gene: TRBV4-1
J gene: .

CDR3 protein: CASSFAGSYEQYF
V gene: TRBV5-1
J gene: TRBJ2-7

CDR3 protein: CASSLFSARGYNEQFF
V gene: TRBV5-1
J gene: TRBJ2-1

CDR3 protein: CASSQDMNTEAFF
V gene: TRBV18
J gene: TRBJ1-1

CDR3 protein: CASSLFYPTDTQYF
V gene: TRBV27
J gene: TRBJ2-3

CDR3 protein: CASSQASIRGEAFF
V gene: TRBV4-3
J gene: TRBJ1-1

CDR3 protein: CASSPTSAPETQYF
V gene: TRBV18
J gene: TRBJ2-5

CDR3 protein: CASSSSSTGANYEQYF
V gene: TRBV5-1
J gene: .

CDR3 protein: CASSTQTGGNEQFF
V gene: TRBV5-1
J gene: TRBJ2-1

CDR3 protein: CASSPSSGRADEQFF
V gene: TRBV14
J gene: TRBJ2-1

CDR3 protein: CASSLGPQTDTQYF
V gene: TRBV5-1
J gene: TRBJ2-3

CDR3 protein: CASSQDLSGRAGWYEQYF
V gene: TRBV4-1
J gene: TRBJ2-7

CDR3 protein: CASSAQTGGVGEQYF
V gene: TRBV5-1
J gene: TRBJ2-5

CDR3 protein: CASSIGTGGDAFF
V gene: TRBV19
J gene: TRBJ1-1

CDR3 protein: CSVGPGGTEAFF
V gene: TRBV29-1
J gene: TRBJ1-1

CDR3 protein: CASSLNSDTQYF
V gene: TRBV5-1
J gene: TRBJ2-3

CDR3 protein: CASSLAPAGGMDNEQFF
V gene: TRBV27
J gene: TRBJ2-1

CDR3 protein: CASSLIGDQPQHF
V gene: TRBV11-3
J gene: TRBJ1-5

CDR3 protein: CASSFRYGGGTDTQYF
V gene: TRBV5-1
J gene: TRBJ2-3

CDR3 protein: CASSLSGGFSYNEQFF
V gene: TRBV7-3
J gene: TRBJ2-1

CDR3 protein: CASSEYGSYEQYF
V gene: TRBV18
J gene: TRBJ2-7

CDR3 protein: CASSLGLAGGELFF
V gene: TRBV13
J gene: TRBJ2-2

CDR3 protein: CASSAGLSNYGYTF
V gene: TRBV6-1
J gene: TRBJ1-2

CDR3 protein: CASSTIGSGWIVGGEQFF
V gene: TRBV18
J gene: TRBJ2-1

CDR3 protein: CASSPPTYNEQFF
V gene: TRBV18
J gene: TRBJ2-1

CDR3 protein: CASSFRDRAYGTPGTGQYF
V gene: TRBV5-1
J gene: TRBJ2-7